This TCR beta chain came from a study of cytomegalovirus exposure and HLA in healthy donors. Points from the study as a whole: A later analysis revealed that TCR association rates differed between HLA loci, peaking at DRB1 and bottoming out at HLA-C.

To note about this clone: Antigen: not known.

PCR was performed using 60 Vbeta and 13 Jbeta primers. The repertoire was sequenced with immunoSEQ multiplex PCR; TCRdb's copy has only in-frame clones and lacks some. The sample shows over 110,000 clones, about 80% of them seen only once. The CDR3 runs 15 residues. The trim removed 5 bases at V and 8 bases at J, leaving 6 bases unmatched. Germline CDR1 and CDR2: SGHVS and FNYEAQ. The chain couples TRBV7-6 to TRBJ1-6; 10 bases are a match to TRBD1. The sequence was obtained from a woman aged 40 to 50 in good health and CMV-seropositive. The specimen sequenced was PBMCs. CDR3 region: CASSQGQGMYSPLHF. Written as DNA, the CDR3 is TGTGCCAGCAGCCAGGGACAGGGGATGTATTCACCCCTCCACTTT.